This entry describes one TCR beta chain. The data were taken from a study of blood T cell repertoires in COVID-19. In the study overall: Collection of acute and convalescent COVID-19 samples took place in the United States, Italy and Spain.

Methods used by the authors: From reference gene primer amplification, estimates of nucleated cell counts were derived. Produced via immunoSEQ multiplex PCR; TCRdb's table is partial and in-frame only. V and J calls and clone size follow that table, whereas D and trimming were derived from the DNA. The sample lists approximately 150,000 clones, about 79% occurring once. This CDR3 has 14 residues. Trimming cost V 3 bases and J 0 bases; bases outside gene matches: 2. Per the germline V gene, CDR1 is KGHSH and CDR2 is LQKENI. The sample taken for sequencing was peripheral blood. The TCR was taken from a woman aged 45-65 years in a cohort sampled during active or convalescent COVID-19. This chain joins TRBV18 and TRBJ2-7, with 7 bases aligning to TRBD2. The CDR3 bases are TGTGCCAGCTCACCGGGACTAACCTCCTACGAGCAGTACTTC. This encodes CASSPGLTSYEQYF.